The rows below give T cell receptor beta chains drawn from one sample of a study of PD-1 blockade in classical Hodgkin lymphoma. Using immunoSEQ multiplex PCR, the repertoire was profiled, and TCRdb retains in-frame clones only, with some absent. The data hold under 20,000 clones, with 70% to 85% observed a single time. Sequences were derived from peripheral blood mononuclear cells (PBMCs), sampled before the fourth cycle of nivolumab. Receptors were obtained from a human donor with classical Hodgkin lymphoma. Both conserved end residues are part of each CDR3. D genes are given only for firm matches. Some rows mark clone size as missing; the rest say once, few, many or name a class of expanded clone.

CASSLDLWGDGNYGYTF	TGTGCCAGCAGCTTAGATCTATGGGGGGACGGAAACTATGGCTACACCTTC	.	TRBV11-2	.	TRBJ1-2
CASSLVSYSYEQYF	TGCGCCAGCAGCTTGGTTAGTTACTCCTACGAGCAGTACTTC	.	TRBV5-1	.	TRBJ2-7
CASISVGYYGYTF	TGTGCCAGCATATCGGTAGGATACTATGGCTACACCTTC	.	TRBV6-6	once	TRBJ1-2
CASSVVYNEQFF	TGTGCCAGCAGTGTAGTCTACAATGAGCAGTTCTTC	.	TRBV2	once	TRBJ2-1
CASRVRQYF	TGTGCCAGCAGGGTCCGGCAGTACTTC	.	TRBV7-9	once	TRBJ2-7
CASTPGPLAGVYEQYF	TGTGCCAGCACCCCTGGGCCACTAGCGGGAGTCTACGAGCAGTACTTC	TRBD2	TRBV5-4	.	TRBJ2-7
CATQSYNEQFF	TGTGCCACCCAAAGCTACAATGAGCAGTTCTTC	.	TRBV19	.	TRBJ2-1
CASSYQGTENEKLFF	TGCGCCAGCAGCTACCAAGGGACGGAAAATGAAAAACTGTTTTTT	.	TRBV5-1	once	TRBJ1-4
CAGSWGGNTGELFF	TGTGCCGGATCCTGGGGGGGAAACACCGGGGAGCTGTTTTTT	TRBD2	TRBV5-6	few	TRBJ2-2
CASSPQLLNTEAFF	TGTGCCAGCAGCCCACAGTTACTGAACACTGAAGCTTTCTTT	.	TRBV27	.	TRBJ1-1
CASSWGLGDTQYF	TGTGCCAGCAGCTGGGGGCTCGGGGATACGCAGTATTTT	.	TRBV7-9	.	TRBJ2-3
CASSFRTSGNAHEQYF	TGTGCCAGTAGTTTCAGGACTAGCGGGAACGCACACGAGCAGTACTTC	TRBD2	TRBV19	.	TRBJ2-7
CASSFLSGGGTQYF	TGTGCCAGCAGTTTTTTAAGCGGGGGAGGTACGCAGTATTTT	TRBD2	TRBV28	.	TRBJ2-3
CASNKAGLLPYEQFF	TGTGCCAGCAACAAAGCGGGACTCCTCCCATATGAGCAGTTCTTC	TRBD2	TRBV9	.	TRBJ2-1
CASSLHGYEQYF	TGTGCCAGCAGCCTACACGGCTACGAGCAGTACTTC	.	TRBV6-5	.	TRBJ2-7
CASGPPGGLYNEQFF	TGTGCTAGTGGTCCCCCGGGAGGGCTCTACAATGAGCAGTTCTTC	TRBD2	TRBV12-5	.	TRBJ2-1
CASSVGQEGNQPQHF	TGTGCCAGCAGCGTAGGACAGGAAGGCAATCAGCCCCAGCATTTT	.	TRBV9	.	TRBJ1-5
CASSQVFRPSSADTQYF	TGCGCCAGCAGCCAAGTATTTAGGCCTAGCAGTGCAGATACGCAGTATTTT	.	TRBV4-1	medium-sized	TRBJ2-3
CASSERANQPQHF	TGTGCCAGCAGTGAGAGGGCCAATCAGCCCCAGCATTTT	.	TRBV2	medium-sized	TRBJ1-5
CASKTRSGRSSNEQFF	TGTGCCAGTAAAACCCGAAGCGGGAGGTCAAGCAATGAGCAGTTCTTC	TRBD2	TRBV19	.	TRBJ2-1
CASSESGAYYEQYF	TGTGCCAGCAGTGAAAGTGGGGCCTACTACGAGCAGTACTTC	.	TRBV25-1	once	TRBJ2-7
CASGGYTF	TGTGCCAGCGGGGGCTACACCTTC	.	TRBV2	.	TRBJ1-2
CASSLERGRTEAFF	TGCGCCAGCAGCTTGGAAAGGGGAAGGACTGAAGCTTTCTTT	.	TRBV5-1	.	TRBJ1-1
CASSHYRTGTDYEQYF	TGTGCCAGCAGCCATTATAGGACAGGGACAGACTACGAGCAGTACTTC	TRBD1	TRBV7-9	medium-sized	TRBJ2-7